This T cell receptor (beta chain) was sequenced in a study of blood T cell repertoires in COVID-19. On the study more broadly: Samples came from the United States, Italy and Spain, spanning acute and convalescent COVID-19.

The germline CDR1 and CDR2 sequences are LGHNA and YSLEER. CDR3 size: 14 residues. J gave up 8 bases and V 0 bases, and 5 bases lay outside the gene matches. The protocol was immunoSEQ multiplex PCR, while the TCRdb copy is restricted to in-frame clones and leaves out a portion. The repertoire holds a few hundred thousand clones, approximately 86% seen once, with more than 2% in the top ten. The gene calls are TRBV4-3 and TRBJ2-5, with 8 nucleotides matching TRBD2. The source is a man aged 18 to 29 with active or convalescent COVID-19. The specimen sequenced was peripheral blood. The CDR3 spells CASSQDSGAPTQYF. The CDR3 DNA follows: TGCGCCAGCAGCCAAGATAGCGGGGCCCCAACCCAGTACTTC.